This T cell receptor (beta chain) emerged from a study of CD8+ T cells in alopecia areata. Study-wide points: Affected scalp, especially in alopecia totalis/universalis, had a higher clonality than normal scalp did. Mice showed TCR sharing more clearly than patients did, possibly owing to HLA.

Researchers picked out CD4+ and CD8+ T cells from PBMCs by sorting. V gave up 10 bases and J gave up 5 bases, with 18 bases separating them. Germline-derived CDR1 and CDR2 are SNHLY and FYNNEI. The CDR3 sequence is 13 residues long. Worth noting for this clone: Its antigen remains unidentified.

RNA extraction was followed by reverse transcription into cDNA, which acted as the sequencing template. Generated by immunoSEQ multiplex PCR, the TCRdb table keeps only in-frame clones and is missing some. The sample contains 150,000 to 200,000 clones, around 55% of which appear only once. The origin of this receptor is a human donor in good health. The chain couples TRBV2 to TRBJ2-7; unclear D gene. Sequencing was carried out using CD4+ T cells sorted from blood. The CDR3 region has the DNA TGTGCCACCAGGTTGAGCTATTTAAACGAGCAGTACTTC. Its translation: CATRLSYLNEQYF.